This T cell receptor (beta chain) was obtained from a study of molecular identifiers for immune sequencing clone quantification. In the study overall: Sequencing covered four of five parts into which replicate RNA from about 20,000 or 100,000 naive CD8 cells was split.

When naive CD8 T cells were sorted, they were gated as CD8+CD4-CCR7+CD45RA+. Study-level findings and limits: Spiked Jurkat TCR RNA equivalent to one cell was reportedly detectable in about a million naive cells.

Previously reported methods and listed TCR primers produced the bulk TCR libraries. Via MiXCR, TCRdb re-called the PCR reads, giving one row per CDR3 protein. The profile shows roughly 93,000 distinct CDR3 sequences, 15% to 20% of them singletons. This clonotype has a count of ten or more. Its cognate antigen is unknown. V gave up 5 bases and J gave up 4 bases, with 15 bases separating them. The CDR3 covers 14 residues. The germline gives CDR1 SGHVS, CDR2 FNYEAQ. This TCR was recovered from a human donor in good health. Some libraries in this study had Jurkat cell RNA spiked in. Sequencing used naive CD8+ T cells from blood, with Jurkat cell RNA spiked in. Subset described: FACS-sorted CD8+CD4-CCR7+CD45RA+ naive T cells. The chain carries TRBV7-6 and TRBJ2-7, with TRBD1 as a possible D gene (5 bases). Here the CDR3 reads CASSLFQGEYEQYF. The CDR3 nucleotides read TGTGCCAGCAGCCTCTTCCAGGGCGAGTACGAGCAGTACTTC. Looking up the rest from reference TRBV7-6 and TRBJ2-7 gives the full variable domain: GAGVSQSPRYKVTKRGQDVALRCDPISGHVSLYWYRQALGQGPEFLTYFNYEAQQDKSGLPNDRFSAERPEGSISTLTIQRTEQRDSAMYRCASSLFQGEYEQYFGPGTRLTVT.